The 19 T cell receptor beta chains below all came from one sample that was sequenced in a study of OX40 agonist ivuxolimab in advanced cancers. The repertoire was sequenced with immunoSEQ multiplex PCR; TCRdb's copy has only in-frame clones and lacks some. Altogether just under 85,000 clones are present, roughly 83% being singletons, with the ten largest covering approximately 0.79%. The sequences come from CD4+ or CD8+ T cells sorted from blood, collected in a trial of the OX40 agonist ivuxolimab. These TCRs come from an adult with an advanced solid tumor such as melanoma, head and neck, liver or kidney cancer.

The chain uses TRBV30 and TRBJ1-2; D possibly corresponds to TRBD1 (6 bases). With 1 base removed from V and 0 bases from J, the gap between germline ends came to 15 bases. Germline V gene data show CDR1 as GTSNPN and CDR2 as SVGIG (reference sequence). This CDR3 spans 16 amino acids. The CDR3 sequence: CAWSAGRGGPNYGYTF. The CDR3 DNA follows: TGTGCCTGGAGTGCAGGGAGGGGGGGCCCTAACTATGGCTACACCTTC. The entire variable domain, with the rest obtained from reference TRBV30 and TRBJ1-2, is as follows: SQTIHQWPATLVQPVGSPLSLECTVEGTSNPNLYWYRQAAGRGLQLLFYSVGIGQISSEVPQNLSASRPQDRQFILSSKKLLLSDSGFYLCAWSAGRGGPNYGYTFGSGTRLTVV.

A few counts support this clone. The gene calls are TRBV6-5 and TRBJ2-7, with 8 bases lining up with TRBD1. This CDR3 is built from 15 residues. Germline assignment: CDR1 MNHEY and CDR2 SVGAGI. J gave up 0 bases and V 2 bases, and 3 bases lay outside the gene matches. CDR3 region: CASSYDGTGSYEQYF. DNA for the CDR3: TGTGCCAGCAGTTACGATGGGACAGGCTCCTACGAGCAGTACTTC.

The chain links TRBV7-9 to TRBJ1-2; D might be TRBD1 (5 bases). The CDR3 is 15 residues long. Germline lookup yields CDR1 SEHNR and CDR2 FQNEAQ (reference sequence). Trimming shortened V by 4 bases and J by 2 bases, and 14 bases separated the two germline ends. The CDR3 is CASSSMGGGNYGYTF. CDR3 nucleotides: TGTGCCAGCAGCTCGATGGGTGGGGGAAACTATGGCTACACCTTC. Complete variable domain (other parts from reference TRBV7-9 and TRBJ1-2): DTGVSQNPRHKITKRGQNVTFRCDPISEHNRLYWYRQTLGQGPEFLTYFQNEAQLEKSRLLSDRFSAERPKGSFSTLEIQRTEQGDSAMYLCASSSMGGGNYGYTFGSGTRLTVV.

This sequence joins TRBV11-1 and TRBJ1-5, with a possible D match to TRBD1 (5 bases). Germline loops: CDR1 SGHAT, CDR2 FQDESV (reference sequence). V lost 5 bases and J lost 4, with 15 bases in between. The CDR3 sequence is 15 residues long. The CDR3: CASSAGSQGNQPQHF. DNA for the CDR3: TGTGCCAGCAGCGCAGGCTCTCAGGGAAATCAGCCCCAGCATTTT. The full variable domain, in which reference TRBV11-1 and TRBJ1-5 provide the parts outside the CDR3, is EAEVAQSPRYKITEKSQAVAFWCDPISGHATLYWYRQILGQGPELLVQFQDESVVDDSQLPKDRFSAERLKGVDSTLKIQPAELGDSAMYLCASSAGSQGNQPQHFGDGTRLSIL.

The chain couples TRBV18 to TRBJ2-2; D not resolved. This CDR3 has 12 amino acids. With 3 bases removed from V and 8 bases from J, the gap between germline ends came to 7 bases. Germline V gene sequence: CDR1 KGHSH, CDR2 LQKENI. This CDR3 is CASSPNRGELFF. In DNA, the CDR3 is TGTGCCAGCTCACCGAATCGGGGGGAGCTGTTTTTT.

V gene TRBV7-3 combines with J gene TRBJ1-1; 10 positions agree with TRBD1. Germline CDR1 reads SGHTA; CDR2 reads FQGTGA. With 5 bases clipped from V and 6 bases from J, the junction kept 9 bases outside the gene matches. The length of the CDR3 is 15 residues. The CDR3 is CASSPGQGGRSEAFF. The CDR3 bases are TGTGCCAGCAGCCCCGGACAGGGGGGGAGGTCTGAAGCTTTCTTT. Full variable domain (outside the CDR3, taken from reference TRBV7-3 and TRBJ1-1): GAGVSQTPSNKVTEKGKYVELRCDPISGHTALYWYRQSLGQGPEFLIYFQGTGAADDSGLPNDRFFAVRPEGSVSTLKIQRTERGDSAVYLCASSPGQGGRSEAFFGQGTRLTVV.

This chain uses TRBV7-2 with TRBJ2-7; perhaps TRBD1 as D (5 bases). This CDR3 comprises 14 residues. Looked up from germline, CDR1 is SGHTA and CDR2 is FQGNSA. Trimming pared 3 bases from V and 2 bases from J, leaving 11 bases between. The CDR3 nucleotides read TGTGCCAGCAGCTTCCAGGGAATTCCCTACGAGCAGTACTTC. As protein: CASSFQGIPYEQYF.

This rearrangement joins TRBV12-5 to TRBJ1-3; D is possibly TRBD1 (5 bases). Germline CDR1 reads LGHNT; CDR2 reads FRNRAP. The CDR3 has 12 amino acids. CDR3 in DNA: TGTGCCACCCAACGGACAGGAAACACCATATATTTT. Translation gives CATQRTGNTIYF.

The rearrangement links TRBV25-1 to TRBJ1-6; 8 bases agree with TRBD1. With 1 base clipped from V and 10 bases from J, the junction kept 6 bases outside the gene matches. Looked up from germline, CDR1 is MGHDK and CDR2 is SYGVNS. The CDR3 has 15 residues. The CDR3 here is CASSESVQGDSPLHF. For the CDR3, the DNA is TGTGCCAGCAGTGAATCGGTACAGGGGGACTCACCCCTCCACTTT.

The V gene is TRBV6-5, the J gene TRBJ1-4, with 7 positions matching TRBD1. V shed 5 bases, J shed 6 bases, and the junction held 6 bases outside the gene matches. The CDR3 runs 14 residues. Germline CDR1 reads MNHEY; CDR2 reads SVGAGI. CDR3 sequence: CASSRQGGDEKLFF. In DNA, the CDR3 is TGTGCCAGCAGTCGACAGGGCGGGGATGAAAAACTGTTTTTT.

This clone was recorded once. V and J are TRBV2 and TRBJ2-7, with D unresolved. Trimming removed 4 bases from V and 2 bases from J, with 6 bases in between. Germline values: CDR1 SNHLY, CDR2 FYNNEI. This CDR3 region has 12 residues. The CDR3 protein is CASSGQAYEQYF. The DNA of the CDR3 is TGTGCCAGCAGTGGACAAGCCTACGAGCAGTACTTC. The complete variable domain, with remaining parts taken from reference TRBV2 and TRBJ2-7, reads EPEVTQTPSHQVTQMGQEVILRCVPISNHLYFYWYRQILGQKVEFLVSFYNNEISEKSEIFDDQFSVERPDGSNFTLKIRSTKLEDSAMYFCASSGQAYEQYFGPGTRLTVT.

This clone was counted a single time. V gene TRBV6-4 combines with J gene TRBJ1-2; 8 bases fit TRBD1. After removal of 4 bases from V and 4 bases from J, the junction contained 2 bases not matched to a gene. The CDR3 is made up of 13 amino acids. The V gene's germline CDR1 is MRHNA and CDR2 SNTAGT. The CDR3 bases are TGTGCCAGCAGTGCTGGGACAGGCTATGGCTACACCTTC. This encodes CASSAGTGYGYTF.

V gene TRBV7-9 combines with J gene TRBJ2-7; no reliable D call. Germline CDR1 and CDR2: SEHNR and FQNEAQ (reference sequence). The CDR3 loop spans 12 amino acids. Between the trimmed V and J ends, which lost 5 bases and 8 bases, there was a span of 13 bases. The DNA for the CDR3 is TGTGCCAGCAGCGGCCAGACATTCCAGCAGTACTTC. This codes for CASSGQTFQQYF.

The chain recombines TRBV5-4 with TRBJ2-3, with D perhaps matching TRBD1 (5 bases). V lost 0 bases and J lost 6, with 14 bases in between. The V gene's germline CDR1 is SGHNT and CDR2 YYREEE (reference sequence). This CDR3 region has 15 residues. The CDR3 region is CASSLVIGVPDTQYF. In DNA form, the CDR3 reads TGTGCCAGCAGCTTGGTAATAGGGGTCCCGGATACGCAGTATTTT.

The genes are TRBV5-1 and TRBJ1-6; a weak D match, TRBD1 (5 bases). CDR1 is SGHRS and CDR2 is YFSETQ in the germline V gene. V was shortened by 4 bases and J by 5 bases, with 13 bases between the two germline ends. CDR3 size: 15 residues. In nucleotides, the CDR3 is TGCGCCAGCAGCCTCTGGGGGGGTGATAATTCACCCCTCCACTTT. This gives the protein CASSLWGGDNSPLHF.

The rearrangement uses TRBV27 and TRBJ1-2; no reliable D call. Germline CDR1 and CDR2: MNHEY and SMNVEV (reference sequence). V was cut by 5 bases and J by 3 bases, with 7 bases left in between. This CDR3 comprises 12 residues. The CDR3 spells CASSGRDYGYTF. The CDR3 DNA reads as TGTGCCAGCAGTGGGAGGGACTATGGCTACACCTTC.

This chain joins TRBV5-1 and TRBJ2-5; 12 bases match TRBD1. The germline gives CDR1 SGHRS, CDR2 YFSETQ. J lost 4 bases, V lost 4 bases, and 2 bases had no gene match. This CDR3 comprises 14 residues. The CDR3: CASSRDRGRETQYF. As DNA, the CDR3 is TGCGCCAGCAGCCGGGACAGGGGGCGAGAGACCCAGTACTTC. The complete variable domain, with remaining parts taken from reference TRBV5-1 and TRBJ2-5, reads KAGVTQTPRYLIKTRGQQVTLSCSPISGHRSVSWYQQTPGQGLQFLFEYFSETQRNKGNFPGRFSGRQFSNSRSEMNVSTLELGDSALYLCASSRDRGRETQYFGPGTRLLVL.

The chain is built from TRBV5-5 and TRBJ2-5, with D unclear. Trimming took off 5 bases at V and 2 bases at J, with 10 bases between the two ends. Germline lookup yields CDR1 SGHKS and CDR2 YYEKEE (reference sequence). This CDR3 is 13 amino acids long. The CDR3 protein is CASRQMGQETQYF. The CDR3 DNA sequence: TGTGCCAGCAGACAAATGGGGCAAGAGACCCAGTACTTC.

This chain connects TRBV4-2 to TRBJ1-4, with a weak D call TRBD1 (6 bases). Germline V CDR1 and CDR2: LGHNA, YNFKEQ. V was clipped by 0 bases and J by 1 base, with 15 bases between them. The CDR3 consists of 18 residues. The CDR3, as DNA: TGTGCCAGCAGCCAAGATTGGGCAGCCAGGGGAACTAATGAAAAACTGTTTTTT. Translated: CASSQDWAARGTNEKLFF.